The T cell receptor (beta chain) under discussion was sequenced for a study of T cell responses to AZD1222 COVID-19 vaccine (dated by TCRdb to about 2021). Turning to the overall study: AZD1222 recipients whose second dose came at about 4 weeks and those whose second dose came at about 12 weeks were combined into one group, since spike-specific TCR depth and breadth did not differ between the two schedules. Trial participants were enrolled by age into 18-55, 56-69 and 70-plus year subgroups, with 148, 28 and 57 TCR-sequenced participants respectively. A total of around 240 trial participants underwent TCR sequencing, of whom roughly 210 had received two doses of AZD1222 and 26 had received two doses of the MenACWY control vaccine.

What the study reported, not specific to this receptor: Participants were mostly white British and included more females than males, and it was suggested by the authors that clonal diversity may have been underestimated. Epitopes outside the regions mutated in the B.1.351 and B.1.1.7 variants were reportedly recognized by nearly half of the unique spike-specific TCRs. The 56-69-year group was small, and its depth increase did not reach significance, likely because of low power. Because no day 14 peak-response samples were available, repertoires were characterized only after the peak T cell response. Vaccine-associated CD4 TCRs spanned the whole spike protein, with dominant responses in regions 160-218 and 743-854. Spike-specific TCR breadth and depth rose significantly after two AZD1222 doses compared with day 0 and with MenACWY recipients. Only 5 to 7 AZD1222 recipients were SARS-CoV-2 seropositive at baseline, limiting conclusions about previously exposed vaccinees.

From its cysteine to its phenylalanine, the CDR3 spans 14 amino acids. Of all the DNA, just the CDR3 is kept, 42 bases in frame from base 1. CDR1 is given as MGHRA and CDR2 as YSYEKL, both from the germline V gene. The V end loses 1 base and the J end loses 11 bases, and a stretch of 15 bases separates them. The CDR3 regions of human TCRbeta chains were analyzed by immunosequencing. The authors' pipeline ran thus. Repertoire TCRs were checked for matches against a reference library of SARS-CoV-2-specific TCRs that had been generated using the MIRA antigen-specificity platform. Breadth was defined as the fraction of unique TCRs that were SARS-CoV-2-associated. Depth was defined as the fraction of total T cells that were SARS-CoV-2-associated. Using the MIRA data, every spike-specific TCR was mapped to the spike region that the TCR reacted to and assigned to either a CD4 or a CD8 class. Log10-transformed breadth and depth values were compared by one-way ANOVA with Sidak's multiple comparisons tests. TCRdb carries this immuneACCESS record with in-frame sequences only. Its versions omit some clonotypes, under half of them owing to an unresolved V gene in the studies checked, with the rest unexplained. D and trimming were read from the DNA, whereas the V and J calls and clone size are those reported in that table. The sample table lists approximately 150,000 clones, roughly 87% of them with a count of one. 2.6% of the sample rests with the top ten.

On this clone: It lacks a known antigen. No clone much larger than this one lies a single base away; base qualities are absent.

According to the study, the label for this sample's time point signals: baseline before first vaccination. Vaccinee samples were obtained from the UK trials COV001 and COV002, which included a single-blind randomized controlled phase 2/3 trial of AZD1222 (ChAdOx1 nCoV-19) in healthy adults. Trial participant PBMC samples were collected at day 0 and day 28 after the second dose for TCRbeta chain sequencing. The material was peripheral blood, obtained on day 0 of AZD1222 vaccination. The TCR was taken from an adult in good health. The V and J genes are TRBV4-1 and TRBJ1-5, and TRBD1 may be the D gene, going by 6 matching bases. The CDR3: CASSQGPGERAQHF. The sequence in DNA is TGCGCCAGCAGCCAAGGACCAGGGGAGCGGGCCCAGCATTTT.